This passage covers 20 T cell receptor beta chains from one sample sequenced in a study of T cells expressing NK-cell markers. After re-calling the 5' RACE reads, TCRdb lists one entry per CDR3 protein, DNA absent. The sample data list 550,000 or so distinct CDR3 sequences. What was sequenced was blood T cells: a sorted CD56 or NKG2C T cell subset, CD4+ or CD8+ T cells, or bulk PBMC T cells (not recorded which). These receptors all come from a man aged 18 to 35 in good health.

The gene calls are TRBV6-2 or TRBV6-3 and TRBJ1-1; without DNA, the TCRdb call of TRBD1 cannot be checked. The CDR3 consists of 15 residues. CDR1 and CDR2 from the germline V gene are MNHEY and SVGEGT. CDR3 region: CASIKDNRGRTEAFF.

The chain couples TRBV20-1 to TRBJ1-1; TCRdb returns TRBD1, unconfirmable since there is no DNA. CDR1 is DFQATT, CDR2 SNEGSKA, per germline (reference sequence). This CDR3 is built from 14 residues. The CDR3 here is CSASVPGRVAEAFF.

The CDR3 is CASSDPLHGDMNTEAFF. The V gene is TRBV2, the J gene TRBJ1-1. Germline CDR1 and CDR2: SNHLY and FYNNEI. The CDR3 has 17 residues.

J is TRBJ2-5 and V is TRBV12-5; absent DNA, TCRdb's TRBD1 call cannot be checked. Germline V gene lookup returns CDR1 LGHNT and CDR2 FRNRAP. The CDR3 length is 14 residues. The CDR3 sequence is CASGPQGAGETQYF.

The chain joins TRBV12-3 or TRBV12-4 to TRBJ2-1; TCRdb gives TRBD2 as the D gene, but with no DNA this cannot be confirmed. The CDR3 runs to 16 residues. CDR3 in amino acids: CASTGSSGSRYNEQFF.

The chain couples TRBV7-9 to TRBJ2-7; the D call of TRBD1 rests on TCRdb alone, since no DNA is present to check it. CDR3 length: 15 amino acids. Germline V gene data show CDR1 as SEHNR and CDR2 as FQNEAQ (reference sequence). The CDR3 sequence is CASSPSGGAPDEQYF.

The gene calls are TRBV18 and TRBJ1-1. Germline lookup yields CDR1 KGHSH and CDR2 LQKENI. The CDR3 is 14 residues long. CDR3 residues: CASSPRNTNTEAFF.

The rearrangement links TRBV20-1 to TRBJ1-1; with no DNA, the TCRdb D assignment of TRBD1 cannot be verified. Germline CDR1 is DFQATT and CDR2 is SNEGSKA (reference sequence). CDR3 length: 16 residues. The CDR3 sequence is CSAAGTGGAENTEAFF.

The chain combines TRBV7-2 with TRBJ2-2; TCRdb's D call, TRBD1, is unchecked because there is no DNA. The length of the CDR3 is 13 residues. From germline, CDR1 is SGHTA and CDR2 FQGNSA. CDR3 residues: CASSQTGFGELFF.

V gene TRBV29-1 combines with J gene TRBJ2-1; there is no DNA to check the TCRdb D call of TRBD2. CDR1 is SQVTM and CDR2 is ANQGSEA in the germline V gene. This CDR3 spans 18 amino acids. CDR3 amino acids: CSVTGLAGGGGIYNEQFF.

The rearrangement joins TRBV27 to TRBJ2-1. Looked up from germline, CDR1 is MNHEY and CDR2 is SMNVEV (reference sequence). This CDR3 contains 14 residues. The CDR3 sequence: CASSPTINGNEQFF.

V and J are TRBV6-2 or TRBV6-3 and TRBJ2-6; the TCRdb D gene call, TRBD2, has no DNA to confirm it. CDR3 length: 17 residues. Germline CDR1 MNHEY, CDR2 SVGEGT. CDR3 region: CASKEREGKAGANVLTF.

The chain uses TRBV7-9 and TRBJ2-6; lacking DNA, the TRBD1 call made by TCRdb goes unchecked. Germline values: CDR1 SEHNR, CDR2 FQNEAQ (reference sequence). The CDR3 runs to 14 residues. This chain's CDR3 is CASLQGPGANVLTF.

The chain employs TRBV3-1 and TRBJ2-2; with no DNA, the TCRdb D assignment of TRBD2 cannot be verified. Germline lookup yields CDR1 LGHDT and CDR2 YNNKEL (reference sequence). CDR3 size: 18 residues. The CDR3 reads CASSPRLAGGRYTGELFF. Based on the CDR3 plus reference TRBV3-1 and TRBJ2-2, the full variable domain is DTAVSQTPKYLVTQMGNDKSIKCEQNLGHDTMYWYKQDSKKFLKIMFSYNNKELIINETVPNRFSPKSPDKAHLNLHINSLELGDSAVYFCASSPRLAGGRYTGELFFGEGSRLTVL.

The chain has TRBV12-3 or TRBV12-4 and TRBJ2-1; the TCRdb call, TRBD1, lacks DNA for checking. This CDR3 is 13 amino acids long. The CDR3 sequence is CASRYGQNTEQFF.

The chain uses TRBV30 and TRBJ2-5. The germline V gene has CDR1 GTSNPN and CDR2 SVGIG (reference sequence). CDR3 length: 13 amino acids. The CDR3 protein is CAWSKDNQETQYF.

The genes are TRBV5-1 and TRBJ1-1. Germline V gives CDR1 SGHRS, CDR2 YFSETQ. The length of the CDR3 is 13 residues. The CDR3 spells CASSVDSPREAFF.

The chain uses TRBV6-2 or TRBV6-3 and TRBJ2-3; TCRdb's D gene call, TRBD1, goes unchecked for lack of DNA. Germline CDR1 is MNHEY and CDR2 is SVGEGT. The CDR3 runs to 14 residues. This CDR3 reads CASSEGQGAYTQYF.

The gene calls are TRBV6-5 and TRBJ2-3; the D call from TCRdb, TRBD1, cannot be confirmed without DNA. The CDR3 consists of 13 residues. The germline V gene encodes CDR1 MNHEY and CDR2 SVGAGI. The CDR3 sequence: CASNEGSTDTQYF.

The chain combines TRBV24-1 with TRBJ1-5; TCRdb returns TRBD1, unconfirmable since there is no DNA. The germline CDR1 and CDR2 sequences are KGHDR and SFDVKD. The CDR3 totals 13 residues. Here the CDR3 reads CATSARDGQPQHF.